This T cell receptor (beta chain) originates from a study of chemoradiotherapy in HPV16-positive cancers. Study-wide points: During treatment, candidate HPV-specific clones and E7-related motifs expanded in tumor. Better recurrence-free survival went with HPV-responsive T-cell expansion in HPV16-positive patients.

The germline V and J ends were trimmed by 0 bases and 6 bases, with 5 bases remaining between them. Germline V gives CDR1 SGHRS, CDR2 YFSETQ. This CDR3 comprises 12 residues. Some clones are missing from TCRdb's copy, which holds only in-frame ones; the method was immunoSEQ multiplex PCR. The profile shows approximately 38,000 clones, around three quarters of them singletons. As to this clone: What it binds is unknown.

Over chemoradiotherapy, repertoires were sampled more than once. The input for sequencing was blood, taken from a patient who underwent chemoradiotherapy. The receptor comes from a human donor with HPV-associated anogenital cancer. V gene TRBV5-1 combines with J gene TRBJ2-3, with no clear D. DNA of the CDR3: TGCGCCAGCAGCTTGGTTCGGGATACGCAGTATTTT. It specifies CASSLVRDTQYF.